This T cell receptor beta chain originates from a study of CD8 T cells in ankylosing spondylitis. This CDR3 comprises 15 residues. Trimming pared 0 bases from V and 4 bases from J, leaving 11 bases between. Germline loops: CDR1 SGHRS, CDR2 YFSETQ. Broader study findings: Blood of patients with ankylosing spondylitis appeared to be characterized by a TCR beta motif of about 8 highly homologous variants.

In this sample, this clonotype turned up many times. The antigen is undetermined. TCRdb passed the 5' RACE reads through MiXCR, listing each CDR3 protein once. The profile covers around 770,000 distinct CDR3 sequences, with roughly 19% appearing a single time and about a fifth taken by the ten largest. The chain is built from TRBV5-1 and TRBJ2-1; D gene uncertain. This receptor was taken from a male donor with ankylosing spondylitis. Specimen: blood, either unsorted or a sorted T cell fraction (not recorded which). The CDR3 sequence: CASSLVALGYNEQFF. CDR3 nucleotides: TGCGCCAGCAGCTTGGTGGCCCTTGGGTACAATGAGCAGTTCTTC.